These 15 T cell receptor beta chains were sequenced from one sample in a study of blood T cell repertoires in COVID-19. Assay used: immunoSEQ multiplex PCR; TCRdb lists only in-frame clones, some missing. The table has around 250,000 clones, around 91% seen once; the top ten hold 2% to 2.5%. The sequenced sample was peripheral blood. These receptors all come from a woman aged 60-75 years with COVID-19, enrolled during active disease.

The chain combines TRBV6-5 with TRBJ2-7, with 10 bases identical to TRBD1. This CDR3 has 15 amino acids. CDR1 and CDR2 (germline): MNHEY, SVGAGI. V lost 6 bases and J lost 5; bases outside the gene matches: 10. The CDR3 sequence is CASSKAGQGIHEQYF. CDR3 DNA: TGTGCCAGCAGCAAAGCGGGACAGGGGATCCACGAGCAGTACTTC.

The DNA of the CDR3 is TGTGCCAGCTCCCAAAGGGGGCGAGGAACTGAAGCTTTCTTT. Translating gives CASSQRGRGTEAFF. This chain joins TRBV18 and TRBJ1-1; 7 bases map to TRBD1. CDR1 and CDR2 (germline): KGHSH, LQKENI. This CDR3 contains 14 residues. V lost 6 bases and J lost 5; bases outside the gene matches: 9.

The gene calls are TRBV9 and TRBJ1-6; 8 bases are a match to TRBD1. Trimming cost V 3 bases and J 7 bases; bases outside gene matches: 3. Germline lookup yields CDR1 SGDLS and CDR2 YYNGEE. The CDR3 runs to 14 residues. CDR3 DNA: TGTGCCAGCAGCGGGGGACAGGCGAATTCACCCCTCCACTTT. Translating gives CASSGGQANSPLHF.

V usage is TRBV6-2 or TRBV6-3 and J usage is TRBJ2-1, with TRBD2 identical over 7 bases. Germline CDR1 is MNHEY and CDR2 is SVGEGT. V dropped 6 bases and J dropped 0; count of bases not matched to a gene: 8. This CDR3 contains 16 residues. The CDR3, as DNA: TGTGCCAGCAGCCGGTCGGGGGGTGGCTCCTACAATGAGCAGTTCTTC. It translates to CASSRSGGGSYNEQFF.

The chain carries TRBV30 and TRBJ1-4; a possible D gene is TRBD1 (5 bases). The ends were cut back, 1 base at V and 8 bases at J, with 14 bases in the middle. This CDR3 has 14 residues. Germline V gene lookup returns CDR1 GTSNPN and CDR2 SVGIG (reference sequence). The CDR3 protein is CAWSETGFREKLFF. The CDR3 bases are TGTGCCTGGAGTGAAACAGGTTTTCGGGAAAAACTGTTTTTT. The complete variable domain, with remaining parts taken from reference TRBV30 and TRBJ1-4, reads SQTIHQWPATLVQPVGSPLSLECTVEGTSNPNLYWYRQAAGRGLQLLFYSVGIGQISSEVPQNLSASRPQDRQFILSSKKLLLSDSGFYLCAWSETGFREKLFFGSGTQLSVL.

The table lists this clone with a count of one. V gene TRBV30 combines with J gene TRBJ1-2, with 10 positions matching TRBD1. CDR1 and CDR2 (germline): GTSNPN, SVGIG (reference sequence). The trim removed 3 bases at V and 7 bases at J, leaving 8 bases unmatched. The CDR3 runs to 14 residues. CDR3 in DNA: TGTGCCTGGAGGGGACAGGGGAGGTTCGCTGGCTACACCTTC. It is translated as CAWRGQGRFAGYTF. Combining the CDR3 with reference TRBV30 and TRBJ1-2 gives the whole variable domain SQTIHQWPATLVQPVGSPLSLECTVEGTSNPNLYWYRQAAGRGLQLLFYSVGIGQISSEVPQNLSASRPQDRQFILSSKKLLLSDSGFYLCAWRGQGRFAGYTFGSGTRLTVV.

The chain uses TRBV14 and TRBJ1-5; perhaps TRBD1 as D (6 bases). The CDR3 runs to 16 residues. Between the trimmed V and J ends, which lost 1 base and 6 bases, there was a span of 16 bases. Per germline, CDR1 SGHDN and CDR2 FVKESK. The CDR3 here is CASSQVGMNRVQPQHF. CDR3 DNA sequence: TGTGCCAGCAGCCAAGTTGGGATGAACAGGGTTCAGCCCCAGCATTTT.

The rearrangement links TRBV25-1 to TRBJ2-1; TRBD1 matches 7 bases. CDR1 is MGHDK and CDR2 is SYGVNS in the germline V gene. The CDR3 length is 14 residues. With V trimmed by 7 bases and J by 0 bases, 3 bases remained unmatched. The CDR3 DNA sequence: TGTGCCAGCAAACGGGACAGCTCCTACAATGAGCAGTTCTTC. Translated, it gives CASKRDSSYNEQFF. Drawing the rest from reference TRBV25-1 and TRBJ2-1, the complete variable domain is EADIYQTPRYLVIGTGKKITLECSQTMGHDKMYWYQQDPGMELHLIHYSYGVNSTEKGDLSSESTVSRIRTEHFPLTLESARPSHTSQYLCASKRDSSYNEQFFGPGTRLTVL.

This chain connects TRBV19 to TRBJ2-7; D possibly corresponds to TRBD1 (5 bases). CDR3 length: 14 residues. V lost 6 bases, J lost 3 bases, and 15 bases lay in between. Germline CDR1 and CDR2: LNHDA and SQIVND (reference sequence). CDR3 coding DNA: TGTGCCAGTAGAAACCTTCGAGACAGCTACGAGCAGTACTTC. Amino acids: CASRNLRDSYEQYF. Complete variable domain (other parts from reference TRBV19 and TRBJ2-7): DGGITQSPKYLFRKEGQNVTLSCEQNLNHDAMYWYRQDPGQGLRLIYYSQIVNDFQKGDIAEGYSVSREKKESFPLTVTSAQKNPTAFYLCASRNLRDSYEQYFGPGTRLTVT.

The rearrangement uses TRBV18 and TRBJ1-1, with D uncertain. V lost 6 bases, J lost 2 bases, and 7 bases lay in between. This CDR3 has 12 residues. The germline CDR1 and CDR2 sequences are KGHSH and LQKENI. The CDR3 region has the DNA TGTGCCAGCTCGGCGGAAAACACTGAAGCTTTCTTT. The encoded protein is CASSAENTEAFF.

The chain recombines TRBV29-1 with TRBJ1-2, with 12 bases that match TRBD1. The ends lost 3 bases at V and 8 bases at J; junction bases unmatched: 10. From germline, CDR1 is SQVTM and CDR2 ANQGSEA. The length of the CDR3 is 15 residues. CDR3 region: CSVETSGTGGSGYTF. As DNA, the CDR3 is TGCAGCGTTGAGACATCCGGGACAGGGGGCTCAGGCTACACCTTC.

This chain connects TRBV4-2 to TRBJ2-4; 11 nucleotides match TRBD2. The V and J ends lost 4 bases and 13 bases, in that order; junction bases with no gene match: 9. Per germline, CDR1 LGHNA and CDR2 YNFKEQ. The CDR3 is 14 residues long. CDR3 region: CASSPGLAGGGQYF. DNA of the CDR3: TGTGCCAGCAGCCCGGGCCTAGCGGGAGGAGGACAGTACTTC.

The J gene is TRBJ2-7, the V gene TRBV13; tentative D call: TRBD2 (5 bases). V shed 2 bases and J shed 2 bases, with 10 bases lying between them. The CDR3 is 14 residues long. Germline assignment: CDR1 PRHDT and CDR2 FYEKMQ (reference sequence). CDR3 DNA: TGTGCCAGCAGCTTATCGGGGTTACCCTACGAGCAGTACTTC. It is translated as CASSLSGLPYEQYF.

The chain joins TRBV19 to TRBJ1-3; TRBD1 matches 10 bases. Germline trimming cut 5 bases from V and 2 bases from J; bases unmatched to any gene: 9. The CDR3 is 17 amino acids. The germline V gene encodes CDR1 LNHDA and CDR2 SQIVND (reference sequence). The CDR3 DNA reads TGTGCCAGTAGTCTCCGGGACAGGGGTGACGCTGGAAACACCATATATTTT. It codes for CASSLRDRGDAGNTIYF.

The chain joins TRBV3-1 (or the pseudogene TRBV3-2) to TRBJ2-7, with D possibly TRBD1 on 6 matching bases. CDR3 size: 14 residues. Germline CDR1 is LGHDT and CDR2 is YNNKEL (reference sequence). The ends were cut back, 4 bases at V and 1 base at J, with 11 bases in the middle. The CDR3 sequence: CASSPLRGSYEQYF. DNA of the CDR3: TGTGCCAGCAGCCCCCTCAGGGGTTCCTACGAGCAGTACTTC.